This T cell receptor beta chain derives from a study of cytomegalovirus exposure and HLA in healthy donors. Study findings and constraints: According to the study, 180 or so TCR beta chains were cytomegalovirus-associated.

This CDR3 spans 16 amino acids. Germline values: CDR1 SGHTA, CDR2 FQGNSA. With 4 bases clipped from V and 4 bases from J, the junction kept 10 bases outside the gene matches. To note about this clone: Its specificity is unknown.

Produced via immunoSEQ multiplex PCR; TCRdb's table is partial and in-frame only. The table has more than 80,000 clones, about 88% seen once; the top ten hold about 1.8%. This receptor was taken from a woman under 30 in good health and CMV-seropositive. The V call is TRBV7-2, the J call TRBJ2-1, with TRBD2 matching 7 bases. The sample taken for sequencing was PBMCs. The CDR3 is CASSSTGTTLYNEQFF. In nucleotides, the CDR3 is TGTGCCAGCAGCTCCACCGGGACTACCTTATACAATGAGCAGTTCTTC.